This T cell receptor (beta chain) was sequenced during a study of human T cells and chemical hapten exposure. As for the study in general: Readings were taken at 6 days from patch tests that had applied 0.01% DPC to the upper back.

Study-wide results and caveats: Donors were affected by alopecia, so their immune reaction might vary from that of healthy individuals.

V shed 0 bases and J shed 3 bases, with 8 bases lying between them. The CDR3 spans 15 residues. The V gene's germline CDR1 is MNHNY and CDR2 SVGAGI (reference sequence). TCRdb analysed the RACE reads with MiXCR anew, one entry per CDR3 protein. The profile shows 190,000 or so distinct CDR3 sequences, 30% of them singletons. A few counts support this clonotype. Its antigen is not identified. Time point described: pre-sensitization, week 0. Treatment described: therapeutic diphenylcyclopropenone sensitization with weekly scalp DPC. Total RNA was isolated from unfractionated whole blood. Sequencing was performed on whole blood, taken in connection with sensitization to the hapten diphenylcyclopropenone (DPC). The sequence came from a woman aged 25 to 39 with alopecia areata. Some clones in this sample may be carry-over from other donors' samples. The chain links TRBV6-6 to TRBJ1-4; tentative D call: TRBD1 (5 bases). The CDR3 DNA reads TGTGCCAGCAGTTACTCGCTAGGGGCTAATGAAAAACTGTTTTTT. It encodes CASSYSLGANEKLFF.